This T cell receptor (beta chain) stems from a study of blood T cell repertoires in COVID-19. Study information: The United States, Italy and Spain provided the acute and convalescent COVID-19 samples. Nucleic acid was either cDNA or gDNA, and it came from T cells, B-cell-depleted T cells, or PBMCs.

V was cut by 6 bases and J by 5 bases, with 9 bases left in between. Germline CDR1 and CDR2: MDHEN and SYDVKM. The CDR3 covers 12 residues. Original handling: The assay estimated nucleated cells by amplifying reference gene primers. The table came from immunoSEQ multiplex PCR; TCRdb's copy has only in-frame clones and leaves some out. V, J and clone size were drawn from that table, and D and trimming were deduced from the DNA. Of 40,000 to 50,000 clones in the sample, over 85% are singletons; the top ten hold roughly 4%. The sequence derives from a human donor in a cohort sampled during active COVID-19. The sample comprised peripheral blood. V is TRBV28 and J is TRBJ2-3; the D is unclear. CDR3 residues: CASRSTGDTQYF. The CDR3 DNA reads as TGTGCCAGCAGAAGCACGGGAGATACGCAGTATTTT.